The rows below give T cell receptor beta chains drawn from one sample of a study of CD8 T cells in ankylosing spondylitis. TCRdb processed the 5' RACE reads anew with MiXCR; each CDR3 protein has one entry. The sample gives around 340,000 distinct CDR3 sequences, about 15% of which show up once; roughly 0.99% is in the top ten. Sequencing was done on a sample of blood, either unsorted or a sorted T cell fraction (not recorded which). These receptors originate from a male donor with ankylosing spondylitis or in good health (not recorded which). CDR3s include the opening cysteine and the closing phenylalanine or tryptophan. The D gene is left open where the match is weak. Where a row states a size, it is once, few, many or the class of an expanded clone; other rows omit it.

TRBV5-1	14	.	TRBJ2-7	.	CASSLPGQTYEQYF	TGCGCCAGCAGCTTGCCGGGGCAAACCTACGAGCAGTACTTC
TRBV5-1	15	many	TRBJ2-2	.	CASSLEPLNTGELFF	TGCGCCAGCAGCTTAGAGCCCTTGAACACCGGGGAGCTGTTTTTT
TRBV9	16	.	TRBJ2-1	.	CASSPSGYGSYNEQFF	TGTGCCAGCAGCCCGAGTGGATACGGCTCCTACAATGAGCAGTTCTTC
TRBV5-1	18	few	TRBJ2-3	TRBD2	CASSPMSGGTKGTDTQYF	TGCGCCAGCAGCCCCATGTCGGGAGGCACTAAAGGCACAGATACGCAGTATTTT
TRBV5-1	16	few	TRBJ1-2	.	CASSPHLWTLGDGYTF	TGCGCCAGCAGCCCGCACCTATGGACCCTTGGGGATGGCTACACCTTC
TRBV11-2	14	many	TRBJ1-3	.	CASTATFSGNTIYF	TGTGCCAGCACCGCCACTTTCTCTGGAAACACCATATATTTT
TRBV5-1	14	.	TRBJ1-1	.	CASSPSQGNTEAFF	TGCGCCAGCAGCCCCTCACAGGGGAACACTGAAGCTTTCTTT
TRBV4-1	14	.	TRBJ2-5	.	CASSQAQSQETQYF	TGCGCCAGCAGCCAGGCACAGTCCCAAGAGACCCAGTACTTC
TRBV20-1	13	.	TRBJ1-4	TRBD1	CSATTGGSEKLFF	TGCAGTGCTACAACAGGGGGCTCTGAAAAACTGTTTTTT
TRBV7-2	15	.	TRBJ2-7	TRBD2	CASSSGTSGSYEQYF	TGTGCCAGCAGCTCGGGGACTAGCGGGTCCTACGAGCAGTACTTC